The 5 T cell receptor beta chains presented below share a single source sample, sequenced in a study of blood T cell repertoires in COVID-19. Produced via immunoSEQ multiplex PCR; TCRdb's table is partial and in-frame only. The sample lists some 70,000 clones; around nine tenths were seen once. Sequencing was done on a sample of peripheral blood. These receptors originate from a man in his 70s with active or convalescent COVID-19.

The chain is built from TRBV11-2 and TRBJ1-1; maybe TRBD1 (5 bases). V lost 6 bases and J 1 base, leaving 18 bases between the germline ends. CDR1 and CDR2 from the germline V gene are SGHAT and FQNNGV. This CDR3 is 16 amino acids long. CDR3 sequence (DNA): TGTGCCAGCAGGTCCGCAGGGTGGAAGGGGAACACTGAAGCTTTCTTT. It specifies CASRSAGWKGNTEAFF.

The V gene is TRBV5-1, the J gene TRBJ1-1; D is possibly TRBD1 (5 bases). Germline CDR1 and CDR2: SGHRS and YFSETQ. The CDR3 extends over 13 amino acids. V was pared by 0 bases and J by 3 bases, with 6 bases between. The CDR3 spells CASSLARDTEAFF. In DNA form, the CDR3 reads TGCGCCAGCAGCTTGGCCAGGGACACTGAAGCTTTCTTT.

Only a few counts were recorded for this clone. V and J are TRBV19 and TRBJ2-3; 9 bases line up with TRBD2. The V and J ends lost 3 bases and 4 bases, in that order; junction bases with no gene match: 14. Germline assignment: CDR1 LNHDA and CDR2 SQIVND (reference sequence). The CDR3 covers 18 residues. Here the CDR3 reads CASSMSTDWLAGPDTQYF. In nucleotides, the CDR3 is TGTGCCAGTAGTATGTCGACAGACTGGCTAGCGGGACCAGATACGCAGTATTTT.

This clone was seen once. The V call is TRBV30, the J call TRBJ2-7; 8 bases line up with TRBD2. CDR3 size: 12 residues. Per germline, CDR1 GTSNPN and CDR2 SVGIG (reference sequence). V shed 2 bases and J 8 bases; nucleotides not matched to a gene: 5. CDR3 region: CAWSLSGSKQYF. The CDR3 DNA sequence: TGTGCCTGGAGTTTAAGCGGGAGCAAGCAGTACTTC.

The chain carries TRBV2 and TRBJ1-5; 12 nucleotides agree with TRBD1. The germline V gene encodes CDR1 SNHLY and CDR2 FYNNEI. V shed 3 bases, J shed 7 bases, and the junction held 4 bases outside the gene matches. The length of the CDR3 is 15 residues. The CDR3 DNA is TGTGCCAGCAGTGAGGGACAGGGGGCAGGGCAGCCCCAGCATTTT. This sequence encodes CASSEGQGAGQPQHF.